These 8 T cell receptor beta chains originate from one sample sequenced in a study of OX40 agonist ivuxolimab in advanced cancers. The library was generated by the immunoSEQ multiplex PCR assay. In TCRdb, the immuneACCESS table is reduced to in-frame sequences with V and J assigned. These tables do not hold every clone; where another copy was compared, an unresolved V gene accounts for under half, and the others remain unexplained. The sample table shows under 85,000 clones, and approximately 95% are seen once. The ten biggest clones cover about 11% of the sample. The sample consisted of CD4+ or CD8+ T cells sorted from blood, taken in a trial of the OX40 agonist ivuxolimab. Receptors were obtained from an adult with an advanced solid tumor such as melanoma, head and neck, liver or kidney cancer.

The J gene is TRBJ2-2, the V gene TRBV28, with unresolved D. Between the trimmed V and J ends, which lost 3 bases and 4 bases, there was a span of 9 bases. Germline V gene data show CDR1 as MDHEN and CDR2 as SYDVKM. The CDR3 is 14 residues long. The CDR3 here is CASSFRRFTGELFF. The DNA for the CDR3 is TGTGCCAGCAGTTTCCGCAGGTTCACCGGGGAGCTGTTTTTT.

J is TRBJ2-1 and V is TRBV4-2; TRBD1 matches at 8 bases. The V and J ends lost 0 bases and 12 bases, in that order; junction bases with no gene match: 4. The germline V gene has CDR1 LGHNA and CDR2 YNFKEQ. This CDR3 is 13 amino acids long. The DNA for the CDR3 is TGTGCCAGCAGCCAAGAGTCAGGGGGCGGGCAGTTCTTC. Translation gives CASSQESGGGQFF.

This chain joins TRBV11-3 and TRBJ2-1; D is undetermined. V lost 4 bases to trimming and J lost 5 bases, with 6 bases between them. Per the germline V gene, CDR1 is SGHNT and CDR2 is YENEEA. The CDR3 loop spans 12 amino acids. In DNA, the CDR3 is TGTGCCAGCAGCTCTTTTAACAATGAGCAGTTCTTC. This encodes CASSSFNNEQFF.

Only one count was recorded for this clone. The chain joins TRBV9 to TRBJ2-2; TRBD2 is a possible D gene (6 bases). This CDR3 has 12 amino acids. Germline CDR1 is SGDLS and CDR2 is YYNGEE. V lost 10 bases to trimming and J lost 3 bases, with 10 bases between them. CDR3 sequence (DNA): TGTGCCTGCGGGGCGGACACCGGGGAGCTGTTTTTT. Amino acids: CACGADTGELFF.

This clone has only one observation. V gene TRBV6-4 combines with J gene TRBJ1-4, with D unresolved. CDR1 is MRHNA and CDR2 is SNTAGT in the germline V gene. The V and J ends lost 4 bases and 5 bases respectively, with 8 bases between them. The CDR3 is made up of 13 amino acids. CDR3 protein: CASSAGRNEKLFF. The CDR3 DNA sequence: TGTGCCAGCAGTGCTGGGAGGAATGAAAAACTGTTTTTT.

V gene TRBV7-6 combines with J gene TRBJ2-7; D is possibly TRBD1 or TRBD2 (5 bases each). CDR1 is SGHVS and CDR2 is FNYEAQ in the germline V gene. V was pared by 5 bases and J by 6 bases, with 11 bases between. This CDR3 region has 12 residues. CDR3 residues: CASSVGTSEQYF. The CDR3 DNA is TGTGCCAGCAGCGTTGGGACCAGCGAGCAGTACTTC.

This sequence joins TRBV19 and TRBJ2-7; the match to TRBD1 covers 7 bases. V gave up 10 bases and J gave up 4 bases; unmatched junction bases: 16. Germline CDR1 LNHDA, CDR2 SQIVND (reference sequence). The CDR3 has 15 amino acids. The CDR3, as DNA: TGTGCCACCACGGACCGGGACAGCCCGACGTACGAGCAGTACTTC. It translates to CATTDRDSPTYEQYF. The full variable domain, its missing parts supplied by reference TRBV19 and TRBJ2-7, is DGGITQSPKYLFRKEGQNVTLSCEQNLNHDAMYWYRQDPGQGLRLIYYSQIVNDFQKGDIAEGYSVSREKKESFPLTVTSAQKNPTAFYLCATTDRDSPTYEQYFGPGTRLTVT.

The CDR3 region has the DNA TGTGCCAGCAGCCCCATCCCCCCATTGGAAGGGGACCTCTATGGCTACACCTTC. It translates to CASSPIPPLEGDLYGYTF. V and J are TRBV7-2 and TRBJ1-2; maybe TRBD1 (5 bases). This CDR3 has 18 amino acids. Trimming took 5 bases from V and 4 from J, leaving 26 bases between them. From germline, CDR1 is SGHTA and CDR2 FQGNSA.